This T cell receptor beta chain was obtained from a study of molecular identifiers for immune sequencing clone quantification. Study results and limitations: Barcodes shared by identical TCR molecules could lead to underestimated sizes of highly expanded clones. Clonotypes topping 20 RNA copies carried over 97% of effector molecules but under 1% of naive ones.

The CDR3 has 14 residues. Germline CDR1 reads SQVTM; CDR2 reads ANQGSEA. J was trimmed by 3 bases and V by 6 bases; bases with no gene match: 6. RNA fractions of 10%, 30% or 50% and about 18,000 to 1,100,000 sorted cells were the source of naive CD8 libraries. Points on this clonotype: Its antigen remains unidentified.

TCRdb redid the calling of the PCR reads with MiXCR, one entry per CDR3 protein. Here the sample spans about 100,000 distinct CDR3 sequences, 36% being singletons. This rearrangement joins TRBV29-1 to TRBJ2-7; TRBD1 agrees at 12 bases. The TCR originated in a human donor in good health. Some libraries in this study had Jurkat cell RNA spiked in. Sequences were obtained from naive CD8+ T cells from blood, with Jurkat cell RNA spiked in. Sample subset: FACS-sorted CD8+CD4-CCR7+CD45RA+ naive T cells. CDR3 protein: CSVAGTGGDYEQYF. CDR3 nucleotides: TGCAGCGTGGCCGGGACAGGGGGCGACTACGAGCAGTACTTC.